Below are 18 T cell receptor beta chains sequenced from a single sample in a study of cytomegalovirus exposure and HLA in healthy donors. PCR involved 60 Vbeta and 13 Jbeta primers. This table comes from immunoSEQ multiplex PCR, and its TCRdb copy is limited to in-frame clones, with some not included. The sample lists around 38,000 clones, 60% to 70% occurring once. Sample: PBMCs. All receptors derive from a man aged 50 to 59 in good health and CMV-seropositive.

In its sample, this clone was seen a few times. V gene TRBV9 combines with J gene TRBJ1-6; D is ambiguous. V was clipped by 5 bases and J by 8 bases, with 14 bases between them. CDR3 length: 14 residues. From germline, CDR1 is SGDLS and CDR2 YYNGEE. CDR3 DNA sequence: TGTGCCAGCAGTGCAACTCCGAGGGATTCACCCCTCCACTTT. Its protein is CASSATPRDSPLHF.

This sequence joins TRBV7-2 and TRBJ1-4, with a weak D call TRBD1 (6 bases). Deletions cut 5 bases from V and 8 bases from J, with 15 bases between. Germline V CDR1 and CDR2: SGHTA, FQGNSA. The CDR3 length is 14 residues. CDR3 in amino acids: CASSIQGKREKLFF. The DNA of the CDR3 is TGTGCCAGCAGCATACAGGGAAAGCGGGAAAAACTGTTTTTT.

J is TRBJ2-7 and V is TRBV19; 9 nucleotides agree with TRBD2. The CDR3 spans 14 residues. From germline, CDR1 is LNHDA and CDR2 SQIVND (reference sequence). The V and J ends lost 3 bases and 4 bases, in that order; junction bases with no gene match: 4. The CDR3 DNA reads TGTGCCAGTAGTATCGCGGGGGGGCCGTACGAGCAGTACTTC. Translating it yields CASSIAGGPYEQYF.

The CDR3 bases are TGTGCCACTTCCGGGGGGGCTAATGAAAAACTGTTTTTT. This encodes CATSGGANEKLFF. V usage is TRBV6-5 and J usage is TRBJ1-4, with D perhaps matching TRBD1 (5 bases). CDR3 length: 13 amino acids. Germline assignment: CDR1 MNHEY and CDR2 SVGAGI. V was shortened by 10 bases and J by 3 bases, with 12 bases between the two germline ends.

J is TRBJ2-5 and V is TRBV4-2; 12 bases are shared with TRBD2. Germline lookup yields CDR1 LGHNA and CDR2 YNFKEQ. This CDR3 is 17 amino acids long. With V trimmed by 3 bases and J by 2 bases, 7 bases remained unmatched. The CDR3, as DNA: TGTGCCAGCAGCCACCCACTAGCGGGGGGTCTACAAGAGACCCAGTACTTC. Its translation is CASSHPLAGGLQETQYF.

The chain couples TRBV5-4 to TRBJ2-3; 9 bases align to TRBD2. This CDR3 has 16 amino acids. J was trimmed by 4 bases and V by 2 bases; bases with no gene match: 8. Germline V gene data show CDR1 as SGHNT and CDR2 as YYREEE (reference sequence). The CDR3 sequence is CASSFGGGAVPDTQYF. CDR3 bases: TGTGCCAGCAGCTTCGGCGGGGGGGCCGTCCCAGATACGCAGTATTTT.

This chain connects TRBV29-1 to TRBJ2-7; tentatively, D is TRBD1 (6 bases). Trimming took off 4 bases at V and 2 bases at J, with 12 bases between the two ends. Germline lookup yields CDR1 SQVTM and CDR2 ANQGSEA. The CDR3 loop spans 13 amino acids. The CDR3 region is CSVGQGSTYEQYF. CDR3 in DNA: TGCAGCGTTGGGCAGGGGTCGACCTACGAGCAGTACTTC.

This clone has just a few counts. The chain employs TRBV5-1 and TRBJ2-2; TRBD1 is a possible D gene (5 bases). CDR1 is SGHRS and CDR2 is YFSETQ in the germline V gene. This CDR3 comprises 14 residues. V lost 4 bases, J lost 4 bases, and 11 bases lay in between. For the CDR3, the DNA is TGCGCCAGCAGCGAAAGGGGTTTCACCGGGGAGCTGTTTTTT. This encodes CASSERGFTGELFF. Using reference TRBV5-1 and TRBJ2-2 for the parts outside the CDR3, the full variable domain is KAGVTQTPRYLIKTRGQQVTLSCSPISGHRSVSWYQQTPGQGLQFLFEYFSETQRNKGNFPGRFSGRQFSNSRSEMNVSTLELGDSALYLCASSERGFTGELFFGEGSRLTVL.

The J gene is TRBJ2-5, the V gene TRBV19; TRBD1 matches at 9 bases. The V and J ends lost 5 bases and 3 bases, in that order; junction bases with no gene match: 4. Germline V gives CDR1 LNHDA, CDR2 SQIVND (reference sequence). The CDR3 is 14 residues long. CDR3 nucleotides: TGTGCCAGTAGTTCGCGGACAGGGGAAGAGACCCAGTACTTC. Residues: CASSSRTGEETQYF. Full variable domain (rest looked up from reference TRBV19 and TRBJ2-5): DGGITQSPKYLFRKEGQNVTLSCEQNLNHDAMYWYRQDPGQGLRLIYYSQIVNDFQKGDIAEGYSVSREKKESFPLTVTSAQKNPTAFYLCASSSRTGEETQYFGPGTRLLVL.

The rearrangement joins TRBV18 to TRBJ2-5, with a possible D match to TRBD2 (6 bases). The ends were cut back, 0 bases at V and 0 bases at J, with 8 bases in the middle. Germline CDR1 KGHSH, CDR2 LQKENI. This CDR3 is 15 amino acids long. CDR3 amino acids: CASSPPWTNQETQYF. DNA for the CDR3: TGTGCCAGCTCACCACCGTGGACTAACCAAGAGACCCAGTACTTC.

The rearrangement joins TRBV5-6 to TRBJ2-2; 9 nucleotides match TRBD1. J lost 5 bases, V lost 3 bases, and 5 bases had no gene match. This CDR3 contains 15 residues. Germline V gene lookup returns CDR1 SGHDT and CDR2 YYEEEE. The CDR3 coding sequence is TGTGCCAGCAGCTACAGGGGGCGGTTTACCGGGGAGCTGTTTTTT. Its translation: CASSYRGRFTGELFF.

In its sample, this clone was seen once. The chain links TRBV10-3 to TRBJ2-3, with 9 nucleotides matching TRBD2. Losses at the gene ends were 3 bases for V and 6 bases for J; bases not matched to a gene: 10. The length of the CDR3 is 16 residues. Germline CDR1 and CDR2: ENHRY and SYGVKD. The CDR3 reads CAISDGVAGEKDTQYF. The CDR3 nucleotides are TGTGCCATCAGTGATGGGGTAGCGGGGGAGAAGGATACGCAGTATTTT.

This chain links TRBV5-4 with TRBJ2-7; maybe TRBD2 (7 bases). Germline V gene sequence: CDR1 SGHNT, CDR2 YYREEE (reference sequence). The ends were cut back, 8 bases at V and 4 bases at J, with 19 bases in the middle. This CDR3 region has 14 residues. CDR3 nucleotide sequence: TGTGCCAGTACCTCGGGGGGCCAAGGGTACGAGCAGTACTTC. This codes for CASTSGGQGYEQYF. Looking up the rest from reference TRBV5-4 and TRBJ2-7 gives the full variable domain: ETGVTQSPTHLIKTRGQQVTLRCSSQSGHNTVSWYQQALGQGPQFIFQYYREEENGRGNFPPRFSGLQFPNYSSELNVNALELDDSALYLCASTSGGQGYEQYFGPGTRLTVT.

This clone is medium-sized (0.01 to 0.1%) by share. The J gene is TRBJ2-5, the V gene TRBV27, with 9 bases aligning to TRBD1. Germline-derived CDR1 and CDR2 are MNHEY and SMNVEV (reference sequence). The J segment lost 8 bases and the V segment lost 0 bases, leaving 7 bases of the junction unmatched. The CDR3 contains 15 residues. The CDR3 nucleotides are TGTGCCAGCAGTTTATCGATGGGACAGGGTCTCACCCAGTACTTC. This gives the protein CASSLSMGQGLTQYF.

The chain links TRBV6-1 to TRBJ1-4; the D is unclear. From germline, CDR1 is MNHNS and CDR2 SASEGT. With 6 bases removed from V and 8 bases from J, the gap between germline ends came to 13 bases. The length of the CDR3 is 13 residues. The DNA of the CDR3 is TGTGCCAGCAGCGGGGAACGGGGAGAAAAACTGTTTTTT. Its protein is CASSGERGEKLFF.

The genes are TRBV10-2 and TRBJ1-1; TRBD1 agrees at 8 bases. This CDR3 region has 15 residues. V gave up 6 bases and J gave up 5 bases; unmatched junction bases: 11. The germline gives CDR1 WSHSY, CDR2 SAAADI. This chain's CDR3 is CASSPWTGSVTEAFF. As DNA, the CDR3 is TGCGCCAGCAGCCCTTGGACAGGGTCTGTGACTGAAGCTTTCTTT.

The genes are TRBV2 and TRBJ1-3, with 9 bases fitting TRBD1. The CDR3 runs 12 residues. V lost 11 bases, J lost 3 bases, and 2 bases stayed unmatched. In germline, CDR1 is SNHLY, CDR2 FYNNEI. CDR3 protein: CASGQGGNTIYF. The CDR3 DNA follows: TGTGCCTCGGGACAGGGTGGAAACACCATATATTTT.

This clone has a handful of counts. CDR3 in DNA: TGCGCCAGCAGCGCGGACAGCTCCTACAATGAGCAGTTCTTC. The encoded protein is CASSADSSYNEQFF. This chain uses TRBV5-1 with TRBJ2-1; weak D call: TRBD1 (6 bases). The CDR3 extends over 14 amino acids. The V and J ends lost 4 bases and 0 bases respectively, with 8 bases between them. Germline V CDR1 and CDR2: SGHRS, YFSETQ.